The next 29 T cell receptor beta chains were all read from a single sample in a study of T cell changes during pregnancy in multiple sclerosis. Produced via immunoSEQ multiplex PCR; TCRdb's table is partial and in-frame only. The table has 60,000 to 70,000 clones, approximately 90% seen once. The source was peripheral blood, collected in the second trimester of pregnancy. The receptors were sampled from a female donor with multiple sclerosis, enrolled in a pregnancy study.

The rearrangement joins TRBV19 to TRBJ1-1, with 8 bases aligning to TRBD1. Germline values: CDR1 LNHDA, CDR2 SQIVND (reference sequence). This CDR3 is built from 15 residues. The V and J ends lost 8 bases and 8 bases, in that order; junction bases with no gene match: 16. The CDR3 here is CASSPPSGGAGEAFF. The CDR3 region has the DNA TGTGCCAGTTCTCCCCCTTCAGGGGGCGCAGGCGAAGCTTTCTTT.

This rearrangement joins TRBV19 to TRBJ2-3; no clear D gene. Trimming cost V 0 bases and J 6 bases, with 25 bases left between them. The CDR3 has 19 residues. Germline V gene data show CDR1 as LNHDA and CDR2 as SQIVND (reference sequence). This chain's CDR3 is CASSIDPPLPITETDTQYF. The DNA of the CDR3 is TGTGCCAGTAGTATAGATCCCCCACTACCAATCACGGAGACCGATACGCAGTATTTT. Full variable domain (outside the CDR3, taken from reference TRBV19 and TRBJ2-3): DGGITQSPKYLFRKEGQNVTLSCEQNLNHDAMYWYRQDPGQGLRLIYYSQIVNDFQKGDIAEGYSVSREKKESFPLTVTSAQKNPTAFYLCASSIDPPLPITETDTQYFGPGTRLTVL.

This chain links TRBV27 with TRBJ1-2; a possible D gene is TRBD1 (5 bases). The CDR3 is 13 amino acids. Trimming left V 1 base short and J 8 bases short, with 11 bases between. The germline V gene has CDR1 MNHEY and CDR2 SMNVEV (reference sequence). CDR3 DNA sequence: TGTGCCAGCAGTTTATTGGGGGGGGGAGGCTACACCTTC. Its protein is CASSLLGGGGYTF.

The chain couples TRBV5-4 to TRBJ2-1; a possible D gene is TRBD2 (5 bases). The CDR3 loop spans 16 amino acids. Germline CDR1 reads SGHNT; CDR2 reads YYREEE (reference sequence). V dropped 2 bases and J dropped 0 bases, with 12 bases sitting between them. CDR3 in amino acids: CASSFWVGSSYNEQFF. For the CDR3, the DNA is TGTGCCAGCAGCTTCTGGGTAGGGAGCTCCTACAATGAGCAGTTCTTC.

The J gene is TRBJ1-4, the V gene TRBV5-1, with no clear D. This CDR3 is 16 amino acids long. The germline V gene has CDR1 SGHRS and CDR2 YFSETQ. V shed 2 bases and J shed 3 bases, with 14 bases lying between them. Written as DNA, the CDR3 is TGCGCCAGCAGCTTCTCCCAAGTGATAGCTAATGAAAAACTGTTTTTT. As protein: CASSFSQVIANEKLFF.

This chain connects TRBV4-1 to TRBJ2-7; 8 bases match TRBD1. The J segment lost 4 bases and the V segment lost 0 bases, leaving 8 bases of the junction unmatched. Germline CDR1 reads MGHRA; CDR2 reads YSYEKL. The CDR3 has 16 residues. The CDR3 sequence: CASSQELGTGGYEQYF. The CDR3 bases are TGCGCCAGCAGCCAAGAGTTAGGGACAGGAGGTTACGAGCAGTACTTC.

The genes are TRBV11-3 and TRBJ2-1; 8 positions match TRBD2. Germline values: CDR1 SGHNT, CDR2 YENEEA. The J segment lost 8 bases and the V segment lost 6 bases, leaving 9 bases of the junction unmatched. The CDR3 runs 14 residues. The CDR3 loop is CASSPSGRYDEQFF. In DNA form, the CDR3 reads TGTGCCAGCAGTCCAAGCGGGAGATATGATGAGCAGTTCTTC.

This chain joins TRBV19 and TRBJ1-1; a possible D gene is TRBD1 (5 bases). Trimming removed 1 base from V and 4 bases from J, with 13 bases in between. CDR1 is LNHDA and CDR2 is SQIVND in the germline V gene (reference sequence). This CDR3 spans 15 amino acids. CDR3: CASSIVGGYSTEAFF. The CDR3 nucleotides read TGTGCCAGTAGTATAGTCGGGGGATACAGCACTGAAGCTTTCTTT.

The rearrangement joins TRBV27 to TRBJ2-7, with 11 bases lining up with TRBD2. The V gene's germline CDR1 is MNHEY and CDR2 SMNVEV (reference sequence). The junction had 9 bases not matched to a gene; V was cut back by 5 bases and J by 6 bases. The CDR3 contains 15 residues. The CDR3: CASSTIAGGLFEQYF. The CDR3 coding sequence is TGTGCCAGCAGTACAATAGCGGGGGGGCTGTTCGAGCAGTACTTC.

CDR3: CAISETDRGKGYGYTF. The CDR3 nucleotides are TGTGCCATCAGTGAAACCGACAGGGGCAAGGGGTATGGCTACACCTTC. This rearrangement joins TRBV10-3 to TRBJ1-2, with 8 bases fitting TRBD1. V lost 3 bases to trimming and J lost 5 bases; unmatched junction nucleotides: 11. The CDR3 consists of 16 residues. In germline, CDR1 is ENHRY, CDR2 SYGVKD.

The J gene is TRBJ2-3, the V gene TRBV13; the match to TRBD1 covers 9 bases. Germline assignment: CDR1 PRHDT and CDR2 FYEKMQ (reference sequence). The J segment lost 5 bases and the V segment lost 4 bases, leaving 7 bases of the junction unmatched. This CDR3 contains 15 residues. The CDR3 loop is CASSSEGDREDTQYF. CDR3 sequence (DNA): TGTGCCAGCAGCTCAGAGGGGGACAGGGAAGATACGCAGTATTTT.

V usage is TRBV6-1 and J usage is TRBJ2-4; D is undetermined. Germline-derived CDR1 and CDR2 are MNHNS and SASEGT. Trimming took off 7 bases at V and 8 bases at J, with 12 bases between the two ends. This CDR3 is 12 amino acids long. The CDR3 sequence is CASMWFSDIQYF. CDR3 coding DNA: TGTGCCAGCATGTGGTTCTCGGACATTCAGTACTTC.

The V and J genes are TRBV5-8 and TRBJ1-1, with D perhaps matching TRBD1 (5 bases). This CDR3 comprises 16 residues. Germline V gives CDR1 SGHTS, CDR2 YDEGEE. The germline V and J ends were trimmed by 0 bases and 2 bases, with 14 bases remaining between them. The CDR3 region is CASSLVIRGGNTEAFF. CDR3 bases: TGTGCCAGCAGCTTGGTTATAAGGGGAGGAAACACTGAAGCTTTCTTT.

The gene calls are TRBV7-2 and TRBJ1-1, with D possibly matching TRBD1 (5 bases). The CDR3 length is 14 residues. Germline-derived CDR1 and CDR2 are SGHTA and FQGNSA. V was pared by 2 bases and J by 8 bases, with 15 bases between. The CDR3 protein is CASSLPWEGNEAFF. Here the CDR3 DNA reads TGTGCCAGCAGCTTACCCTGGGAGGGGAACGAAGCTTTCTTT.

The CDR3 DNA follows: TGTGCCAGCAGCTTAATTGACAGGCCAGGGAGTAACAATCAGCCCCAGCATTTT. The encoded protein is CASSLIDRPGSNNQPQHF. J is TRBJ1-5 and V is TRBV5-6; D might be TRBD1 (6 bases). The V gene's germline CDR1 is SGHDT and CDR2 YYEEEE. Between the trimmed V and J ends, which lost 2 bases and 3 bases, there was a span of 21 bases. The CDR3 totals 18 residues.

This clone appeared once. The CDR3 DNA is TGTGCCAGCAGCGTACAGGGGACTAACTATGGCTACACCTTC. As protein: CASSVQGTNYGYTF. The rearrangement uses TRBV2 and TRBJ1-2; TRBD1 matches at 7 bases. V shed 6 bases, J shed 0 bases, and the junction held 4 bases outside the gene matches. The CDR3 has 14 amino acids. Germline V gene sequence: CDR1 SNHLY, CDR2 FYNNEI.

CDR3 coding DNA: TGTGCCAGCAGCTTAGGGCAGGGAGCTTTCTTT. This gives the protein CASSLGQGAFF. This chain links TRBV7-8 with TRBJ1-1; D possibly corresponds to TRBD1 (5 bases). V lost 1 base and J lost 10, with 7 bases in between. The CDR3 has 11 amino acids. Germline assignment: CDR1 SGHVS and CDR2 FQNEAQ. The entire variable domain, with the rest obtained from reference TRBV7-8 and TRBJ1-1, is as follows: GAGVSQSPRYKVAKRGQDVALRCDPISGHVSLFWYQQALGQGPEFLTYFQNEAQLDKSGLPSDRFFAERPEGSVSTLKIQRTQQEDSAVYLCASSLGQGAFFGQGTRLTVV.

This chain joins TRBV29-1 and TRBJ2-5, with 8 bases matching TRBD1. Per germline, CDR1 SQVTM and CDR2 ANQGSEA. After removal of 7 bases from V and 4 bases from J, the junction contained 5 bases not matched to a gene. This CDR3 spans 12 amino acids. The CDR3 coding sequence is TGCAGCGCTGGACAGGGTGGAGAGACCCAGTACTTC. It translates to CSAGQGGETQYF.

V is TRBV9 and J is TRBJ1-1; D possibly corresponds to TRBD1 (5 bases). In germline, CDR1 is SGDLS, CDR2 YYNGEE. The V and J ends lost 0 bases and 6 bases respectively, with 9 bases between them. The CDR3 extends over 13 amino acids. The CDR3 is CASSVGLGPEAFF. Written as DNA, the CDR3 is TGTGCCAGCAGCGTAGGACTGGGGCCTGAAGCTTTCTTT.

The rearrangement links TRBV6-1 to TRBJ1-5; D is undetermined. Trimming removed 6 bases from V and 4 bases from J, with 16 bases in between. The CDR3 has 15 residues. Germline CDR1 MNHNS, CDR2 SASEGT. The CDR3 spells CASRTDTLRNQPQHF. The CDR3 bases are TGTGCCAGCAGAACCGACACCTTACGAAATCAGCCCCAGCATTTT.

The CDR3: CASSLQGAGQPQHF. In nucleotides, the CDR3 is TGTGCCAGCAGCTTGCAGGGGGCGGGTCAGCCCCAGCATTTT. The chain links TRBV5-4 to TRBJ1-5; 8 bases fit TRBD1. V trimming: 1 base; J trimming: 6 bases; junction bases outside the gene matches: 3. CDR1 and CDR2 from the germline V gene are SGHNT and YYREEE (reference sequence). The CDR3 contains 14 residues. Variable domain in full (rest from reference TRBV5-4 and TRBJ1-5): ETGVTQSPTHLIKTRGQQVTLRCSSQSGHNTVSWYQQALGQGPQFIFQYYREEENGRGNFPPRFSGLQFPNYSSELNVNALELDDSALYLCASSLQGAGQPQHFGDGTRLSIL.

This clone occurred once. The genes are TRBV19 and TRBJ1-2; perhaps TRBD1 as D (5 bases). The germline V gene encodes CDR1 LNHDA and CDR2 SQIVND (reference sequence). Between the trimmed V and J ends, which lost 6 bases and 6 bases, there was a span of 14 bases. CDR3 length equals 13 residues. The CDR3 sequence: CASRVTGGHGYTF. The CDR3, as DNA: TGTGCCAGTAGGGTGACCGGGGGACATGGCTACACCTTC.

The table lists this clone with a few counts. This chain joins TRBV5-1 and TRBJ2-3; TRBD1 matches 7 bases. This CDR3 comprises 13 residues. Trimming removed 4 bases from V and 5 bases from J; junction bases left unmatched: 4. Germline V gives CDR1 SGHRS, CDR2 YFSETQ. The CDR3 DNA sequence: TGCGCCAGCAGCGAAACAGGGGTAGATACGCAGTATTTT. Translating gives CASSETGVDTQYF.

The V call is TRBV10-2, the J call TRBJ1-2; TRBD1 is a possible D gene (5 bases). Germline V CDR1 and CDR2: WSHSY, SAAADI. Between the trimmed V and J ends, which lost 3 bases and 6 bases, there was a span of 23 bases. The CDR3 runs to 17 residues. The CDR3 loop is CASSDGALTTWFHGYTF. The CDR3 DNA reads TGCGCCAGCAGTGATGGGGCGCTCACAACTTGGTTTCATGGCTACACCTTC.

This sequence joins TRBV5-4 and TRBJ1-5; 11 positions match TRBD1. The V and J ends lost 2 bases and 9 bases, in that order; junction bases with no gene match: 22. Germline V gene lookup returns CDR1 SGHNT and CDR2 YYREEE (reference sequence). This CDR3 spans 20 amino acids. The CDR3 region has the DNA TGTGCCAGCAGCTTACGGACAGGGGGCTTCGGCGGTCGGGTCAGTGGGCCCCAGCATTTT. Protein sequence: CASSLRTGGFGGRVSGPQHF.

The V and J genes are TRBV18 and TRBJ1-5; D is undetermined. This CDR3 comprises 15 residues. V was cut by 2 bases and J by 1 base, with 9 bases left in between. CDR1 and CDR2 from the germline V gene are KGHSH and LQKENI. CDR3 residues: CASSPLASSNQPQHF. The CDR3 region has the DNA TGTGCCAGCTCACCATTGGCATCGAGCAATCAGCCCCAGCATTTT.

This chain connects TRBV29-1 to TRBJ2-7; 8 nucleotides agree with TRBD1. Trimming at V came to 7 bases and at J to 5 bases, leaving 10 bases not matched to a gene. Germline CDR1 SQVTM, CDR2 ANQGSEA. The CDR3 contains 13 residues. Written as DNA, the CDR3 is TGCAGCGCCGAGGACAGGGAGGACGACGAGCAGTACTTC. Translation gives CSAEDREDDEQYF.

The V gene is TRBV19, the J gene TRBJ2-2, with D possibly matching TRBD1 (6 bases). CDR3 length: 13 amino acids. Trimming pared 8 bases from V and 5 bases from J, leaving 12 bases between. The germline V gene has CDR1 LNHDA and CDR2 SQIVND (reference sequence). Here the CDR3 DNA reads TGTGCCAGTCGAGTAAGGGGGACCGGGGAGCTGTTTTTT. Amino acids: CASRVRGTGELFF.

Note on this clone: A read error may account for a junction end that differs from germline. The chain joins TRBV7-9 to TRBJ1-4; perhaps TRBD1 as D (5 bases). This CDR3 region has 16 residues. Germline lookup yields CDR1 SEHNR and CDR2 FQNEAQ (reference sequence). This CDR3 is CASRGNSLLGWGGGVF. CDR3 coding DNA: TGTGCCAGCAGGGGAAACAGCCTTTTGGGGTGGGGCGGGGGGGTTTTT.